This T cell receptor (beta chain) stems from a study of shared clonotypes between healthy human individuals. Overall study findings and caveats: The study sampled only blood, and tissue repertoires likely differ. The rarefaction results pointed to incomplete sorted-subset sequencing despite large depth.

With 3 bases removed from V and 8 bases from J, the gap between germline ends came to 13 bases. The CDR3 has 14 amino acids. Per the germline V gene, CDR1 is LNHDA and CDR2 is SQIVND (reference sequence). Only in-frame clones appear in the TCRdb table, and some are missing; sequencing was by immunoSEQ multiplex PCR. The sample carries 2.3 million or so clones, 93% recorded once. A remark on this clone: The antigen remains unidentified.

The sample was naive CD4+ T cells from PBMCs. Described subset: CD45RA+ positively selected. The J gene is TRBJ1-4, the V gene TRBV19; no firm D call. The sequence came from a man younger than 35 in good health. Some clones in this sample may be carry-over from other donors' samples. CDR3 coding DNA: TGTGCCAGTAGTATCTTGAACTTAGGGGAAAAACTGTTTTTT. Translation gives CASSILNLGEKLFF.